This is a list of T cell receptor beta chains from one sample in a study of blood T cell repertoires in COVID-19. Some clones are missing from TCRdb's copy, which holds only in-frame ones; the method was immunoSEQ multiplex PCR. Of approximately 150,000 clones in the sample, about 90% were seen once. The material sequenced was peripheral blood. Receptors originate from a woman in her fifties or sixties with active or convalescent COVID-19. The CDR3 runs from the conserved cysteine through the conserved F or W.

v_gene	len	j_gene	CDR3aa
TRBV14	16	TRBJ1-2	CASSQDVGVGSYGYTF
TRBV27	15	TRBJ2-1	CASSPSGGTYNEQFF
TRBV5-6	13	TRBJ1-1	CASSRDRNTEAFF
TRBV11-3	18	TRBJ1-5	CASSQGHAGGPFNQPQHF
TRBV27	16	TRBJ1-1	CASSLGGNSVNTEAFF
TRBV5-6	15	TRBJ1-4	CASSLLFRGSEKLFF
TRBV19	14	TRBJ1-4	CASSSQGPVGKLFF
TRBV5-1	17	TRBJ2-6	CASSLNRGQAGANVLTF
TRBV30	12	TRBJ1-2	CAWSYLDRSNTF
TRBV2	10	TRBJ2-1	CASSVREQFF
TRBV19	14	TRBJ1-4	CASSGQGAGEKLFF
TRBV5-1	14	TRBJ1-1	CASTPGTLGTEAFF
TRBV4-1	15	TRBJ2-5	CASSQDPGLEETQYF
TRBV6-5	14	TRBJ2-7	CASSLDREVYEQYF
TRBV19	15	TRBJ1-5	CASSIDHRGNQPQHF
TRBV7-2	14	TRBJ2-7	CASSSTKGTYEQYF
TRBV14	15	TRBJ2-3	CASSLAGTGTDTQYF
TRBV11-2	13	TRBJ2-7	CASSLATSREQYF
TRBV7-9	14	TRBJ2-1	CASSFSGFDNEQFF
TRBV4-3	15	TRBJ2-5	CASSQERDIEETQYF
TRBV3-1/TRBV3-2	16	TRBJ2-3	CASSQPQGRGTDTQYF
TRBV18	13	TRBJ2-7	CASSPLEWNEQYF
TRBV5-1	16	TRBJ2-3	CASSLEGLQRTDTQYF
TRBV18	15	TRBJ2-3	CASSPFLAGSDTQYF
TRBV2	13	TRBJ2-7	CASSGTGVYEQYF
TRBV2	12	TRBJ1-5	CATRGEMTPQHF
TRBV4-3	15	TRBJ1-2	CASSQGAGGNYGYTF
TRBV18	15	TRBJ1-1	CASSQAGTANTEAFF
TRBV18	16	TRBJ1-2	CASSPTTGGSSYGYTF
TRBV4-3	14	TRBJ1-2	CASSQDPVIRGYTF
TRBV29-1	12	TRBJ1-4	CSVLSQGEKLFF
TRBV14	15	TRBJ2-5	CASSPLGQVQETQYF
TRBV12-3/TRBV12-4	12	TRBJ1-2	CASRTVSYGYTF
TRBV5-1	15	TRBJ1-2	CASSPTTGGAGGYTF
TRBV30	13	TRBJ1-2	CAWSVGPGLGYTF
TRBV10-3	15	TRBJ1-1	CAISGRQGANTEAFF
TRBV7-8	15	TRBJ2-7	CASSLETGGTYEQYF
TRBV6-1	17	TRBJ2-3	CASSGSGTGWVTDTQYF
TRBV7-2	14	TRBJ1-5	CASSLRRAGEPQHF
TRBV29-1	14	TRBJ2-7	CSVEGGEGAYEQYF
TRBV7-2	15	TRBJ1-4	CASSKGQQLNEKLFF
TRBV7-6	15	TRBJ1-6	CASSLSTGDNSPLHF
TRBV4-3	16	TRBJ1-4	CASSQDRGSGNEKLFF
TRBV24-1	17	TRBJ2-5	CATSDANLAGGLETQYF
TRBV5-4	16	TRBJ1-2	CASSLFGTGGARGYTF